These T cell receptor beta chains were read from a single sample in a study of blood T cell repertoires in COVID-19. TCRdb's copy holds only in-frame clones and misses some; the assay was immunoSEQ multiplex PCR. The sample consists of 75,000 to 100,000 clones, about 89% of them appearing once. What was sequenced was peripheral blood. The source is a human donor with acute or convalescent COVID-19. The donor label of this sample is uncertain. Each CDR3 is given with its conserved first and last residue. The D gene is left open where the match is weak. A clone size is listed for some rows: how often the clone was seen (once, few, many), or a class if it is expanded.

d_gene	v_gene	j_gene	abundance	CDR3aa	CDR3nt
-	TRBV9	TRBJ2-3	-	CASSDPTGDVPDTQYF	TGTGCCAGCAGCGATCCGACAGGAGATGTTCCAGATACGCAGTATTTT
-	TRBV6-2/TRBV6-3	TRBJ1-5	-	CASSLQGVGNQPQHF	TGTGCCAGCAGTTTACAGGGAGTGGGGAATCAGCCCCAGCATTTT
-	TRBV6-5	TRBJ1-1	few	CATSRVENTEAFF	TGTGCCACCTCCAGGGTCGAGAACACTGAAGCTTTCTTT
TRBD1	TRBV11-2	TRBJ1-1	-	CASSSQGPNPGTEAFF	TGTGCCAGCAGCTCACAGGGGCCTAATCCAGGGACTGAAGCTTTCTTT
-	TRBV28	TRBJ2-4	-	CASSPAGQPGGNIQYF	TGTGCCAGCAGTCCGGCGGGACAACCGGGGGGAAACATTCAGTACTTC
TRBD2	TRBV10-3	TRBJ2-1	-	CAISGTSGGESYNEQFF	TGTGCCATCAGTGGGACTAGCGGGGGGGAATCCTACAATGAGCAGTTCTTC
-	TRBV5-4	TRBJ1-4	-	CASSLQGHNEKLFF	TGTGCCAGCAGCTTACAGGGCCATAATGAAAAACTGTTTTTT
-	TRBV6-2/TRBV6-3	TRBJ1-1	-	CASSSLGAGFTEAFF	TGTGCCAGCAGTTCATTAGGAGCCGGGTTCACTGAAGCTTTCTTT
-	TRBV5-1	TRBJ2-3	-	CASSFGLAADTQYF	TGCGCCAGCAGCTTCGGCTTGGCGGCAGATACGCAGTATTTT
-	TRBV10-2	TRBJ2-1	-	CATKDGLPQKQFF	TGCGCCACCAAAGACGGACTCCCTCAAAAGCAGTTCTTC
TRBD1	TRBV5-1	TRBJ1-1	few	CASSRTGIDFGDTEAFF	TGCGCCAGCAGCCGGACAGGGATCGATTTCGGGGACACTGAAGCTTTCTTT
TRBD2	TRBV4-2	TRBJ2-7	-	CASSQEVGGTYEQYF	TGTGCCAGCAGCCAAGAGGTGGGGGGGACCTACGAGCAGTACTTC
TRBD2	TRBV6-5	TRBJ2-7	-	CASSYGGGAYEQYF	TGTGCCAGCAGTTACGGCGGGGGGGCCTACGAGCAGTACTTC
-	TRBV15	TRBJ2-1	-	CATSREAGVSYNEQFF	TGTGCCACCAGCAGGGAAGCGGGCGTATCCTACAATGAGCAGTTCTTC
TRBD2	TRBV5-1	TRBJ2-5	-	CASTLGGGYQETQYF	TGCGCCAGCACCTTGGGCGGGGGGTACCAAGAGACCCAGTACTTC
-	TRBV6-6	TRBJ2-1	-	CASSRLPGQGYNEQFF	TGTGCCAGCAGTCGACTACCGGGACAAGGTTACAATGAGCAGTTCTTC
-	TRBV2	TRBJ2-5	-	CASSYLTGQETQYF	TGTGCCAGCAGCTACCTGACAGGCCAAGAGACCCAGTACTTC
TRBD1	TRBV7-8	TRBJ2-7	-	CASSLERRQGWSSYEQYF	TGTGCCAGCAGCTTAGAGCGTCGACAGGGCTGGAGCTCCTACGAGCAGTACTTC
TRBD1	TRBV2	TRBJ1-6	-	CASSGPTGEVSPLHF	TGTGCCAGCAGTGGCCCCACAGGGGAAGTTTCACCCCTCCACTTT
TRBD2	TRBV11-1	TRBJ2-3	-	CASSSSKSGGAGTQYF	TGTGCCAGCAGCTCCTCGAAAAGCGGGGGGGCCGGGACGCAGTATTTT
-	TRBV28	TRBJ1-2	-	CASSKGRNYGYTF	TGTGCCAGCAGCAAGGGGAGGAACTATGGCTACACCTTC
-	TRBV27	TRBJ2-2	-	CASSLGRLTGELFF	TGTGCCAGCAGTTTGGGCAGACTAACCGGGGAGCTGTTTTTT
-	TRBV5-8	TRBJ2-6	-	CASSLAWGTGANVLTF	TGTGCCAGCAGCTTGGCGTGGGGCACTGGGGCCAACGTCCTGACTTTC
-	TRBV7-9	TRBJ1-2	-	CASSIGAGGYTF	TGTGCCAGCAGCATAGGGGCCGGTGGCTACACCTTC
-	TRBV28	TRBJ1-6	-	CASTPRGRTNSPLHF	TGTGCCAGCACCCCGAGAGGCAGAACCAATTCACCCCTCCACTTT
-	TRBV9	TRBJ2-7	-	CASSVGGSPYEQYF	TGTGCCAGCAGCGTAGGAGGCAGTCCCTACGAGCAGTACTTC
TRBD1	TRBV28	TRBJ1-4	-	CASSFPNSGTDNEKLFF	TGTGCCAGCAGTTTTCCTAATTCCGGGACAGATAATGAAAAACTGTTTTTT
-	TRBV28	TRBJ2-7	-	CASKSGQTPEEQYF	TGTGCCAGCAAATCAGGCCAAACCCCTGAGGAGCAGTACTTC
-	TRBV6-1	TRBJ2-1	few	CASSDRVFEFF	TGTGCCAGCAGTGACAGGGTGTTTGAGTTCTTC
TRBD2	TRBV5-5	TRBJ2-7	-	CASSLTSAAYEQYF	TGTGCCAGCAGCTTGACTAGCGCGGCCTACGAGCAGTACTTC
-	TRBV20-1	TRBJ1-2	-	CRGGTGYGYTF	TGCAGAGGCGGGACGGGCTATGGCTACACCTTC
TRBD1	TRBV5-1	TRBJ2-7	-	CASSFTGDSYEQYF	TGCGCCAGCAGCTTCACAGGGGACTCCTACGAGCAGTACTTC
TRBD1	TRBV19	TRBJ2-5	-	CASSAGQGWETQYF	TGTGCCAGTAGTGCAGGACAGGGGTGGGAGACCCAGTACTTC
TRBD1	TRBV14	TRBJ1-2	-	CASSQDRTGNGYTF	TGTGCCAGCAGCCAAGACCGGACAGGGAATGGCTACACCTTC
TRBD1	TRBV5-8	TRBJ2-6	-	CASSMDRGPGANVLTF	TGTGCCAGCAGCATGGACAGGGGGCCTGGGGCCAACGTCCTGACTTTC
TRBD2	TRBV3-1/TRBV3-2	TRBJ2-2	-	CASSQALAGGTGELFF	TGTGCCAGCAGCCAAGCTCTAGCGGGGGGCACCGGGGAGCTGTTTTTT
TRBD2	TRBV10-1	TRBJ2-3	-	CASSWGRGGSTDTQYF	TGCGCCAGCAGCTGGGGTCGGGGGGGATCCACAGATACGCAGTATTTT
-	TRBV30	TRBJ1-1	-	CAWSKWGLRNTEAFF	TGTGCCTGGAGTAAGTGGGGGCTTAGGAACACTGAAGCTTTCTTT
-	TRBV19	TRBJ1-2	few	CASSIYPRVPEDGYTF	TGTGCCAGTAGTATATACCCCCGGGTCCCGGAGGATGGCTACACCTTC
-	TRBV15	TRBJ1-5	few	CATSGGGPQHF	TGTGCCACCAGCGGCGGGGGGCCCCAGCATTTT
-	TRBV9	TRBJ2-1	-	CASSVGATVFNEQFF	TGTGCCAGCAGCGTAGGCGCCACCGTTTTCAATGAGCAGTTCTTC
-	TRBV24-1	TRBJ1-2	-	CATYRDNYGYTF	TGTGCCACCTACAGGGATAACTATGGCTACACCTTC
-	TRBV11-2	TRBJ1-2	-	CASSSGTLGYTF	TGTGCCAGCAGCTCCGGGACTCTCGGCTACACCTTC
TRBD2	TRBV11-2	TRBJ2-1	-	CASSLGFIAGGGVDEQFF	TGTGCCAGCAGCTTAGGGTTCATAGCGGGGGGCGGGGTAGATGAGCAGTTCTTC
TRBD1	TRBV29-1	TRBJ2-3	-	CSVEPTGVYADTQYF	TGCAGCGTTGAACCCACAGGGGTATACGCAGATACGCAGTATTTT
-	TRBV6-5	TRBJ2-1	-	CASSYHRASYNEQFF	TGTGCCAGCAGTTACCACAGGGCCAGCTACAATGAGCAGTTCTTC
TRBD2	TRBV3-1/TRBV3-2	TRBJ2-3	-	CASSHWRIAGNPGETDTQYF	TGTGCCAGCAGCCATTGGCGGATAGCGGGGAACCCTGGGGAGACAGATACGCAGTATTTT
TRBD1	TRBV24-1	TRBJ2-3	-	CATSRTGTGTDTQYF	TGTGCCACCAGTAGGACAGGGACAGGGACAGATACGCAGTATTTT